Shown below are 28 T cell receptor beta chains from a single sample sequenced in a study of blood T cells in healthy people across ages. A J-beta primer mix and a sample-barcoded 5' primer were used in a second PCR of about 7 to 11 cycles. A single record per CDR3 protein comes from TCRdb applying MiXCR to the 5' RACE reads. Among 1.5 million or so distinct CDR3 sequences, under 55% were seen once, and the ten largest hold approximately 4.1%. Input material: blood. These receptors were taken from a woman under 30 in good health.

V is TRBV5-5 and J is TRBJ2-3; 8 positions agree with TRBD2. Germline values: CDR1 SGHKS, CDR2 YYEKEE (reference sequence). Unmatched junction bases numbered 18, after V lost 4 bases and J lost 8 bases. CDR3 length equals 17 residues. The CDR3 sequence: CASSASGYQRGITTQYF. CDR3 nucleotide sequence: TGTGCCAGCAGCGCCTCAGGGTACCAGCGGGGGATTACTACGCAGTATTTT.

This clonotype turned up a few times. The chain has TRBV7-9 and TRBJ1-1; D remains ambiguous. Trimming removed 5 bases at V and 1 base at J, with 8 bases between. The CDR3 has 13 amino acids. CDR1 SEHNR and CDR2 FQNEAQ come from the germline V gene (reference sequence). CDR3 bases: TGTGCCAGCAGCGCCGAAGAGAACACTGAAGCTTTCTTT. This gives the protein CASSAEENTEAFF. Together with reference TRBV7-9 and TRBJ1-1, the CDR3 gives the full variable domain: DTGVSQNPRHKITKRGQNVTFRCDPISEHNRLYWYRQTLGQGPEFLTYFQNEAQLEKSRLLSDRFSAERPKGSFSTLEIQRTEQGDSAMYLCASSAEENTEAFFGQGTRLTVV.

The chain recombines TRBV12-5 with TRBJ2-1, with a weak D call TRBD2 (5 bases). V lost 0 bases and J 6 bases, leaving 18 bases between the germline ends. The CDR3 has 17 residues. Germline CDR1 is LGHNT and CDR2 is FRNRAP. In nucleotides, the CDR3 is TGTGCTAGTGGTTTGGTACGGGGAACCGGGTACTTCAATGAGCAGTTCTTC. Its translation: CASGLVRGTGYFNEQFF.

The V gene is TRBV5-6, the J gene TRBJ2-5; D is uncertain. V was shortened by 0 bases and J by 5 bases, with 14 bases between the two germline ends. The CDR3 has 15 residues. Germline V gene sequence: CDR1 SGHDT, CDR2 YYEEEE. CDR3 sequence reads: CASSLAQGWLETQYF. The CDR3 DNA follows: TGTGCCAGCAGCTTGGCGCAAGGTTGGCTGGAGACCCAGTACTTC.

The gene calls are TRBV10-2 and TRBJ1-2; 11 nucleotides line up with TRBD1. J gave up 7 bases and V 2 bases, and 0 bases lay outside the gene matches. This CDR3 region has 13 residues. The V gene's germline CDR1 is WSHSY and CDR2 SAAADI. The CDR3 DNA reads TGCGCCAGCAGTGAGGGACAGGGGGCTGGCTACACCTTC. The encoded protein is CASSEGQGAGYTF.

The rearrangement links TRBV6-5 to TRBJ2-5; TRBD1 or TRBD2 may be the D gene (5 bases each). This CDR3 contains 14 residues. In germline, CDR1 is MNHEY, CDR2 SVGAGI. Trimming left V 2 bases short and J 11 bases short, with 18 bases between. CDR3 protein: CASSYQGRFNEQYF. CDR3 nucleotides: TGTGCCAGCAGTTACCAGGGACGATTCAATGAGCAGTACTTC.

The CDR3 reads CASSESGQGNTEAFF. The CDR3 DNA reads TGTGCCAGCAGTGAGTCGGGACAGGGTAACACTGAAGCTTTCTTT. The rearrangement uses TRBV25-1 and TRBJ1-1, with TRBD1 matching over 9 bases. Germline V gives CDR1 MGHDK, CDR2 SYGVNS. The CDR3 length is 15 residues. V lost 3 bases and J lost 2; bases outside the gene matches: 4. Full variable domain (outside the CDR3, taken from reference TRBV25-1 and TRBJ1-1): EADIYQTPRYLVIGTGKKITLECSQTMGHDKMYWYQQDPGMELHLIHYSYGVNSTEKGDLSSESTVSRIRTEHFPLTLESARPSHTSQYLCASSESGQGNTEAFFGQGTRLTVV.

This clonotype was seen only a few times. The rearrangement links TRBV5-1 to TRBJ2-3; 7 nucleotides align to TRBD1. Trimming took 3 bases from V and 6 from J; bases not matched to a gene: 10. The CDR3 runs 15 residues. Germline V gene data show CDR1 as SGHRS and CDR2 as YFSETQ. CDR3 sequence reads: CASSSQGGRGDTQYF. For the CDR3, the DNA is TGCGCCAGCAGCTCCCAAGGGGGCAGGGGGGATACGCAGTATTTT.

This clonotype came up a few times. CDR3: CASRPSFGNQPQHF. CDR3 bases: TGTGCCAGCAGACCCTCGTTTGGCAATCAGCCCCAGCATTTT. This chain links TRBV27 with TRBJ1-5, with D unclear. Trimming took off 6 bases at V and 2 bases at J, with 11 bases between the two ends. The CDR3 runs 14 residues. From germline, CDR1 is MNHEY and CDR2 SMNVEV (reference sequence).

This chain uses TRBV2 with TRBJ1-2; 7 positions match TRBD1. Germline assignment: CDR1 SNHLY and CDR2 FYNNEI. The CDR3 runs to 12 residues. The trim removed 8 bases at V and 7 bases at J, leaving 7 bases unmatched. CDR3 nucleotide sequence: TGTGCCAGCGACAGGGTACACTGTGGCTACACCTTC. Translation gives CASDRVHCGYTF.

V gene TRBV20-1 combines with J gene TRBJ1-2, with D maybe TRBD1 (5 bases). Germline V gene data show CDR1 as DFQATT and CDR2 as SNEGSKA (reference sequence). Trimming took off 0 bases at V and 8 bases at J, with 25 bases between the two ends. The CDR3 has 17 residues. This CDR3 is CSARDPVLRTDTRGYTF. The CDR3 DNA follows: TGCAGTGCTAGAGATCCCGTCCTACGGACGGACACCAGGGGCTACACCTTC.

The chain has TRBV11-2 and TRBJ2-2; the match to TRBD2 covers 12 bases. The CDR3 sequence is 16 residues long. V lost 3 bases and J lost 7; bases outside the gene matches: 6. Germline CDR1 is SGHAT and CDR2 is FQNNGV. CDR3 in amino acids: CASSFRLAGDGGELFF. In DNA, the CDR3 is TGTGCCAGCAGCTTCAGACTAGCGGGAGACGGCGGGGAGCTGTTTTTT.

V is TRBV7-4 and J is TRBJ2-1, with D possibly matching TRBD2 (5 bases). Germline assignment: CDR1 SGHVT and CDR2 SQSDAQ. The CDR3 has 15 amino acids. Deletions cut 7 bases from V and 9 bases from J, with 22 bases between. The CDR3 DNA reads TGTGCCAGCACCCAACGAGAGACTTCCGAGGGTGAGCAGTTCTTC. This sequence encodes CASTQRETSEGEQFF.

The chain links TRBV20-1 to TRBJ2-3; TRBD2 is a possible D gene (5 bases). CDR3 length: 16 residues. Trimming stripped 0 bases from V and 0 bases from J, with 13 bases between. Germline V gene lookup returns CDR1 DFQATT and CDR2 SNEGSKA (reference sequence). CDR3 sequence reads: CSARDASGSSTDTQYF. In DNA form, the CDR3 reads TGCAGTGCTAGAGATGCCAGCGGCAGTAGCACAGATACGCAGTATTTT.

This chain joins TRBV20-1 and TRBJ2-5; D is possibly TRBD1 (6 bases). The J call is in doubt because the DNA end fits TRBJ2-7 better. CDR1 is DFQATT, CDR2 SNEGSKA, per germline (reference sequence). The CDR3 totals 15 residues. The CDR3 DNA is TGCAGTGCTAGAGGTTCTACAGGGAACGAATACGAGCAGTACTTC. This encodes CSARGSTGNEYEQYF.

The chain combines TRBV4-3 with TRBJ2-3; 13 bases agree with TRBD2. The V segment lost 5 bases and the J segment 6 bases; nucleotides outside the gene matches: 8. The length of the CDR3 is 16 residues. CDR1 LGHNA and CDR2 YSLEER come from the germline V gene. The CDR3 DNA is TGCGCCAGCAGCTATTGGACTAGCGGGGGCGATGATACGCAGTATTTT. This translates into CASSYWTSGGDDTQYF.

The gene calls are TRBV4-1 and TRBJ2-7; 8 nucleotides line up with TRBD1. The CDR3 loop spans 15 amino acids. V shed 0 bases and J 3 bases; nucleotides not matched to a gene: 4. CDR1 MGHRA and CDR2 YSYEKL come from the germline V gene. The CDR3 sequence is CASSQEWTGNYEQYF. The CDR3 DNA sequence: TGCGCCAGCAGCCAAGAGTGGACAGGGAACTACGAGCAGTACTTC.

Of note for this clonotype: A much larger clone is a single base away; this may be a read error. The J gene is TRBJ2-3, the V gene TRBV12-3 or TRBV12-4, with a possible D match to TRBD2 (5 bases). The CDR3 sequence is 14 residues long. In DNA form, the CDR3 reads TGTGCCAGCAGGTTAGCGCTTAGCACAGATACGCAGTATTTT. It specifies CASRLALSTDTQYF.

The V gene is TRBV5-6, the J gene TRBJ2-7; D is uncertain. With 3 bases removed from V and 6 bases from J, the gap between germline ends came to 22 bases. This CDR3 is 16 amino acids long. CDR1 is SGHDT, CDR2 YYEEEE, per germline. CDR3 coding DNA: TGTGCCAGCAGCTCCGATCTCCTCCTCCCGGTCCGCGAGCAGTACTTC. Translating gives CASSSDLLLPVREQYF. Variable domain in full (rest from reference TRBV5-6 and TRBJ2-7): DAGVTQSPTHLIKTRGQQVTLRCSPKSGHDTVSWYQQALGQGPQFIFQYYEEEERQRGNFPDRFSGHQFPNYSSELNVNALLLGDSALYLCASSSDLLLPVREQYFGPGTRLTVT.

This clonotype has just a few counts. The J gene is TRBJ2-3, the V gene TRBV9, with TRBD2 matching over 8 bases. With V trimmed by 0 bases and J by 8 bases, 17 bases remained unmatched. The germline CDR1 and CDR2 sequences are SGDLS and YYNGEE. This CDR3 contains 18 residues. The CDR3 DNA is TGTGCCAGCAGCGTAGGCGCGGTGCCTAGCGGGCCCGGGGGTACGCAGTATTTT. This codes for CASSVGAVPSGPGGTQYF.

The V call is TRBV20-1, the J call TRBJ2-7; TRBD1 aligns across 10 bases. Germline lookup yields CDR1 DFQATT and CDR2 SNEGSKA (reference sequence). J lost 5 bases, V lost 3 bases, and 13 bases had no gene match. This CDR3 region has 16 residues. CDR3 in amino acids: CSARPDGDRGLDEQYF. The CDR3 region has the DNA TGCAGTGCTAGGCCGGATGGGGACAGGGGTTTGGACGAGCAGTACTTC.

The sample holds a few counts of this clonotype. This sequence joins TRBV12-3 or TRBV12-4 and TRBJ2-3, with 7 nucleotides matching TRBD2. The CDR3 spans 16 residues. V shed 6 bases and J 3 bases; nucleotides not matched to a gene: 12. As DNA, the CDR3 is TGTGCCAGCAGGGACCTAATGGGGGGGAAGACAGATACGCAGTATTTT. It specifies CASRDLMGGKTDTQYF.

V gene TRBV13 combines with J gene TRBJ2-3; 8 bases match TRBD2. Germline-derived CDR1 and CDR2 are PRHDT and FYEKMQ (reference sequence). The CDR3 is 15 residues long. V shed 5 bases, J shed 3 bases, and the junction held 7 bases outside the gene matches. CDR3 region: CASSRAGEETDTQYF. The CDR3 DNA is TGTGCCAGCAGCCGAGCGGGAGAGGAGACAGATACGCAGTATTTT.

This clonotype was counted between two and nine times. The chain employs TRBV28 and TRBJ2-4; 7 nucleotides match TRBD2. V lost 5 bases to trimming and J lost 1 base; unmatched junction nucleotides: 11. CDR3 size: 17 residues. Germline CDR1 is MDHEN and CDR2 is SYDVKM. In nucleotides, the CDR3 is TGTGCCAGCAGTCCTCTAGGGAGCGGGACCGCCAAAAACATTCAGTACTTC. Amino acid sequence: CASSPLGSGTAKNIQYF.

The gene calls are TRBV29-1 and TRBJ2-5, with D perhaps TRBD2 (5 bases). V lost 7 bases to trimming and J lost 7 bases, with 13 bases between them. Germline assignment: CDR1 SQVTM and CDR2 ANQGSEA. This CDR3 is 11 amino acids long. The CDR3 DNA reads TGCAGCGCCCGGGAACCTGGGACCCAGTACTTC. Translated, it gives CSAREPGTQYF.

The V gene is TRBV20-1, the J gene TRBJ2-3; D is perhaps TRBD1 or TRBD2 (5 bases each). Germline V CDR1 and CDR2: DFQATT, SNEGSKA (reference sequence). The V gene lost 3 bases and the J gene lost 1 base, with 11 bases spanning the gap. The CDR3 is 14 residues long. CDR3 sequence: CSASRGSGTDTQYF. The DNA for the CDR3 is TGCAGTGCTAGCCGGGGCAGCGGCACAGATACGCAGTATTTT.

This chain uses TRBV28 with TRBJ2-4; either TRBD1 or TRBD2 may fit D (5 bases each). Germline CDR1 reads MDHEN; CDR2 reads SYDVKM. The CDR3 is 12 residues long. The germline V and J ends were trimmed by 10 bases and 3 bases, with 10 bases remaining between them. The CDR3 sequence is CATRDHKNIQYF. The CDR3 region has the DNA TGTGCCACCCGGGACCACAAAAACATTCAGTACTTC. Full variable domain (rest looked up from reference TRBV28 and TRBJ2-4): DVKVTQSSRYLVKRTGEKVFLECVQDMDHENMFWYRQDPGLGLRLIYFSYDVKMKEKGDIPEGYSVSREKKERFSLILESASTNQTSMYLCATRDHKNIQYFGAGTRLSVL.

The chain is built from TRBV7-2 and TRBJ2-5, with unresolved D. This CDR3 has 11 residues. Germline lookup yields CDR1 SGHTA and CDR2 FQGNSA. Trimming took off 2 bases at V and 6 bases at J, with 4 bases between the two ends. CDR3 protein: CASSLYKTQYF. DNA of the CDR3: TGTGCCAGCAGCTTATATAAGACCCAGTACTTC.